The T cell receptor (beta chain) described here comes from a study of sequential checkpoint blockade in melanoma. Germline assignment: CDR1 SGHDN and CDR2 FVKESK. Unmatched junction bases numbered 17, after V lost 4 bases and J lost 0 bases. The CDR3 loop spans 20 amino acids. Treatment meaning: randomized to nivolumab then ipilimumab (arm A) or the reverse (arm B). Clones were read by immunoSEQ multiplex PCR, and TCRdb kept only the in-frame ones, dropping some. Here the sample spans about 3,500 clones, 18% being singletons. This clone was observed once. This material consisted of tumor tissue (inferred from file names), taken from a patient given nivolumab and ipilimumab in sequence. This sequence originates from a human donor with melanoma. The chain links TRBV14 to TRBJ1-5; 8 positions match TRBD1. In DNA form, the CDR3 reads TGTGCCAGCAGCCTCCCGGGACAGGAGCTCGGCTACCATAGCAATCAGCCCCAGCATTTT. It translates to CASSLPGQELGYHSNQPQHF. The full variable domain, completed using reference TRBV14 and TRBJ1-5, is EAGVTQFPSHSVIEKGQTVTLRCDPISGHDNLYWYRRVMGKEIKFLLHFVKESKQDESGMPNNRFLAERTGGTYSTLKVQPAELEDSGVYFCASSLPGQELGYHSNQPQHFGDGTRLSIL.